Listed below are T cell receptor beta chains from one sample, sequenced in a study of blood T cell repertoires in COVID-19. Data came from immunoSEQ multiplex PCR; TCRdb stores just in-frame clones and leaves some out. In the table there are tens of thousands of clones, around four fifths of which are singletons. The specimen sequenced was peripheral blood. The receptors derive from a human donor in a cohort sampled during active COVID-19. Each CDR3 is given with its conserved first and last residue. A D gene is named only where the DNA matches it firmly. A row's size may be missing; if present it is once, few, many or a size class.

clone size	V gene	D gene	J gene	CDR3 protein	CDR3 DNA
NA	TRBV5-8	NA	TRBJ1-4	CASSSKAGRNEKLFF	TGTGCCAGCAGCTCAAAAGCAGGCCGCAATGAAAAACTGTTTTTT
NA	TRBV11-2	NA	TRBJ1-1	CASRGARQNTEAFF	TGTGCCAGCAGAGGGGCAAGGCAGAACACTGAAGCTTTCTTT
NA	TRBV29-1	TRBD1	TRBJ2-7	CSASTGDVREQYF	TGCAGCGCTTCCACAGGGGATGTTAGGGAGCAGTACTTC
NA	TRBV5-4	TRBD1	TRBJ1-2	CASSWAGGNYGYTF	TGTGCCAGCAGCTGGGCAGGGGGTAACTATGGCTACACCTTC
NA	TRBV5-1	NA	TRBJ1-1	CASSLGSGTEAFF	TGCGCCAGCAGCCTCGGGTCGGGCACTGAAGCTTTCTTT
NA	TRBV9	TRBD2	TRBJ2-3	CASSTRLASDTQYF	TGTGCCAGCAGCACCCGACTAGCGTCAGATACGCAGTATTTT
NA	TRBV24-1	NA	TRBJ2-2	CATSEYRDTPNTGELFF	TGTGCCACCAGTGAATACCGGGACACTCCGAACACCGGGGAGCTGTTTTTT
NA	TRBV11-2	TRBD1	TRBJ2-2	CASSPLTGGTGELFF	TGTGCCAGCAGCCCGTTGACAGGGGGTACCGGGGAGCTGTTTTTT
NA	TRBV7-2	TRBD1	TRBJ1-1	CASSLDRGQGTEAFF	TGTGCCAGCAGCTTGGACAGGGGGCAGGGCACTGAAGCTTTCTTT
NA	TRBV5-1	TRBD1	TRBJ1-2	CASSEGTGNYGYTF	TGCGCCAGCAGCGAAGGGACAGGGAACTATGGCTACACCTTC
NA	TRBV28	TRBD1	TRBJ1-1	CASKTGGAGYTEAFF	TGTGCCAGCAAAACAGGGGGCGCCGGGTACACTGAAGCTTTCTTT
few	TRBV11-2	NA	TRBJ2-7	CASSSIRAYEQYF	TGTGCCAGCAGCTCGATCAGGGCCTACGAGCAGTACTTC
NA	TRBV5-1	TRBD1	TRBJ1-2	CASSVAGGTNYGYTF	TGCGCCAGCAGCGTTGCAGGGGGGACTAACTATGGCTACACCTTC
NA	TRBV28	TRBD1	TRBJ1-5	CASSLDRGGNQPQHF	TGTGCCAGCAGTTTGGACAGGGGAGGTAATCAGCCCCAGCATTTT
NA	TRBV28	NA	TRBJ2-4	CASSKQVGRENIQYF	TGTGCCAGCAGTAAACAGGTCGGCCGTGAAAACATTCAGTACTTC